These 17 T cell receptor beta chains were sequenced from one sample in a study of CD8+ T cells in alopecia areata. Extracted RNA was reverse transcribed, and the resulting cDNA served as sequencing template. Profiled with immunoSEQ multiplex PCR; TCRdb holds only in-frame clones, not every one. The sample has roughly 150,000 clones, about three fifths seen once. The sample taken for sequencing was CD4+ T cells sorted from blood. The receptor source for this set is a human donor in good health.

The rearrangement uses TRBV29-1 and TRBJ2-4; no definite D call. This CDR3 region has 15 residues. V was pared by 0 bases and J by 6 bases, with 15 bases between. CDR1 is SQVTM and CDR2 is ANQGSEA in the germline V gene. The CDR3 protein is CSVEEFRERGNIQYF. CDR3 nucleotide sequence: TGCAGCGTTGAAGAGTTCCGCGAGAGAGGAAACATTCAGTACTTC.

About this clone: The sample has other DNA sequences that encode this CDR3 too. CDR3 region: CSVGTGGVYEQYF. The CDR3 DNA follows: TGCAGCGTTGGTACAGGAGGGGTCTACGAGCAGTACTTC. J is TRBJ2-7 and V is TRBV29-1; TRBD2 is a possible D gene (6 bases). The germline V gene encodes CDR1 SQVTM and CDR2 ANQGSEA. This CDR3 comprises 13 residues. Trimming left V 4 bases short and J 3 bases short, with 13 bases between.

V and J are TRBV29-1 and TRBJ2-2; the match to TRBD2 covers 8 bases. Germline-derived CDR1 and CDR2 are SQVTM and ANQGSEA. The length of the CDR3 is 14 residues. V lost 4 bases and J lost 3; bases outside the gene matches: 4. The CDR3 coding sequence is TGCAGCGTTGCCCAACTAGCGGACACCGGGGAGCTGTTTTTT. It codes for CSVAQLADTGELFF.

This chain links TRBV2 with TRBJ2-2; D unclear. Deletions cut 7 bases from V and 6 bases from J, with 9 bases between. The CDR3 sequence is 12 residues long. CDR1 and CDR2 (germline): SNHLY, FYNNEI. In DNA form, the CDR3 reads TGTGCCAGCACTCGGCTTCCCGGGGAGCTGTTTTTT. Protein sequence: CASTRLPGELFF. The complete variable domain, with remaining parts taken from reference TRBV2 and TRBJ2-2, reads EPEVTQTPSHQVTQMGQEVILRCVPISNHLYFYWYRQILGQKVEFLVSFYNNEISEKSEIFDDQFSVERPDGSNFTLKIRSTKLEDSAMYFCASTRLPGELFFGEGSRLTVL.

In its sample, this clone was seen a few times. The chain combines TRBV9 with TRBJ2-7; D may be TRBD1 (5 bases). Germline CDR1 reads SGDLS; CDR2 reads YYNGEE. The CDR3 extends over 16 amino acids. V was clipped by 4 bases and J by 6 bases, with 23 bases between them. CDR3 region: CASSLHQSGAFAEQYF. As DNA, the CDR3 is TGTGCCAGCAGCCTCCACCAAAGTGGGGCTTTCGCCGAGCAGTACTTC. The whole variable domain, filled in from reference TRBV9 and TRBJ2-7, reads DSGVTQTPKHLITATGQRVTLRCSPRSGDLSVYWYQQSLDQGLQFLIQYYNGEERAKGNILERFSAQQFPDLHSELNLSSLELGDSALYFCASSLHQSGAFAEQYFGPGTRLTVT.

The chain carries TRBV30 and TRBJ2-3; D tentatively fits TRBD1 or TRBD2 (5 bases each). Trimming cost V 0 bases and J 0 bases, with 7 bases left between them. This CDR3 contains 14 residues. Looked up from germline, CDR1 is GTSNPN and CDR2 is SVGIG (reference sequence). CDR3 sequence reads: CAWSVGTSTDTQYF. The DNA for the CDR3 is TGTGCCTGGAGTGTTGGGACGAGCACAGATACGCAGTATTTT.

The chain couples TRBV5-1 to TRBJ2-3; D may match TRBD1 or TRBD2 (5 bases each). CDR3 length: 16 amino acids. Germline V gene lookup returns CDR1 SGHRS and CDR2 YFSETQ. V lost 2 bases and J 0 bases, leaving 13 bases between the germline ends. For the CDR3, the DNA is TGCGCCAGCAGCTTCTCCGGGACCCCGAGCACAGATACGCAGTATTTT. Its translation is CASSFSGTPSTDTQYF.

The chain couples TRBV11-2 to TRBJ2-1; TRBD2 aligns across 7 bases. The V segment lost 0 bases and the J segment 5 bases; nucleotides outside the gene matches: 7. The CDR3 runs to 16 residues. From germline, CDR1 is SGHAT and CDR2 FQNNGV. The CDR3 DNA is TGTGCCAGCAGCTTAGAACAGGTCGGGAGGAACAATGAGCAGTTCTTC. Protein product: CASSLEQVGRNNEQFF. The whole variable domain, filled in from reference TRBV11-2 and TRBJ2-1, reads EAGVAQSPRYKIIEKRQSVAFWCNPISGHATLYWYQQILGQGPKLLIQFQNNGVVDDSQLPKDRFSAERLKGVDSTLKIQPAKLEDSAVYLCASSLEQVGRNNEQFFGPGTRLTVL.

This clone was seen a single time. The V call is TRBV29-1, the J call TRBJ2-7, with a weak D call TRBD1 (6 bases). The CDR3 spans 12 residues. The germline V gene encodes CDR1 SQVTM and CDR2 ANQGSEA. V lost 5 bases and J lost 3, with 11 bases in between. The DNA for the CDR3 is TGCAGCGTTCGTACAGGGTACTACGAGCAGTACTTC. Its protein product is CSVRTGYYEQYF.

This clone was picked up a small number of times. The genes are TRBV29-1 and TRBJ2-1; D unclear. There are 13 residues in the CDR3. The V and J ends lost 8 bases and 8 bases respectively, with 19 bases between them. The germline V gene encodes CDR1 SQVTM and CDR2 ANQGSEA. CDR3 protein: CSLRFGVFDEQFF. CDR3 sequence (DNA): TGCAGCCTTAGATTTGGGGTCTTCGATGAGCAGTTCTTC.

This clone has just a few counts. V and J are TRBV5-1 and TRBJ2-5; D not certain. Trimming cost V 0 bases and J 1 base, with 10 bases left between them. Germline values: CDR1 SGHRS, CDR2 YFSETQ. The CDR3 contains 15 residues. The CDR3 DNA reads TGCGCCAGCAGCTTGGTAGGCGGAACCCAAGAGACCCAGTACTTC. Translated: CASSLVGGTQETQYF.

This clone was recorded a few times. The rearrangement uses TRBV19 and TRBJ2-3; possible D gene TRBD2, 6 bases. Germline-derived CDR1 and CDR2 are LNHDA and SQIVND (reference sequence). The CDR3 spans 11 residues. Deletions cut 9 bases from V and 5 bases from J, with 9 bases between. This CDR3 is CASGSGDTQYF. The CDR3 DNA is TGTGCCAGCGGGAGCGGAGATACGCAGTATTTT.

This chain links TRBV5-1 with TRBJ1-1, with D possibly being TRBD1 (6 bases). Germline V CDR1 and CDR2: SGHRS, YFSETQ. V was trimmed by 4 bases and J by 0 bases, leaving 10 bases between them. This CDR3 is built from 14 residues. Here the CDR3 reads CASSMGAMNTEAFF. Written as DNA, the CDR3 is TGCGCCAGCAGCATGGGGGCTATGAACACTGAAGCTTTCTTT.

This sequence joins TRBV7-9 and TRBJ2-7; possibly TRBD1 or TRBD2 for D (5 bases each). CDR1 and CDR2 (germline): SEHNR, FQNEAQ (reference sequence). V lost 5 bases to trimming and J lost 2 bases, with 16 bases between them. CDR3 size: 15 residues. The CDR3 DNA sequence: TGTGCCAGCAGCCAAACCCCGAGAGGGGCCTACGAGCAGTACTTC. It yields the protein CASSQTPRGAYEQYF.

V is TRBV25-1 and J is TRBJ2-1; tentatively, D is TRBD1 or TRBD2 (5 bases each). The V end was cut by 2 bases, the J end by 4 bases, with 15 bases between. CDR3 length: 16 amino acids. Germline values: CDR1 MGHDK, CDR2 SYGVNS. CDR3 residues: CASSELAGSRYNEQFF. Here the CDR3 DNA reads TGTGCCAGCAGTGAACTGGCAGGGAGTAGGTACAATGAGCAGTTCTTC.

V and J are TRBV28 and TRBJ1-5; D call uncertain. Trimming stripped 5 bases from V and 4 bases from J, with 9 bases between. The CDR3 consists of 13 residues. Germline V gene data show CDR1 as MDHEN and CDR2 as SYDVKM. The CDR3 DNA sequence: TGTGCCAGCAGTCTCCAAAGAAATCAGCCCCAGCATTTT. Its protein is CASSLQRNQPQHF.

V usage is TRBV4-2 and J usage is TRBJ2-3; D unclear. V shed 0 bases and J shed 1 base, with 11 bases lying between them. The germline V gene has CDR1 LGHNA and CDR2 YNFKEQ. The CDR3 totals 16 residues. The CDR3 is CASSQEAAPRTDTQYF. The CDR3 DNA follows: TGTGCCAGCAGCCAAGAGGCCGCACCACGCACAGATACGCAGTATTTT.